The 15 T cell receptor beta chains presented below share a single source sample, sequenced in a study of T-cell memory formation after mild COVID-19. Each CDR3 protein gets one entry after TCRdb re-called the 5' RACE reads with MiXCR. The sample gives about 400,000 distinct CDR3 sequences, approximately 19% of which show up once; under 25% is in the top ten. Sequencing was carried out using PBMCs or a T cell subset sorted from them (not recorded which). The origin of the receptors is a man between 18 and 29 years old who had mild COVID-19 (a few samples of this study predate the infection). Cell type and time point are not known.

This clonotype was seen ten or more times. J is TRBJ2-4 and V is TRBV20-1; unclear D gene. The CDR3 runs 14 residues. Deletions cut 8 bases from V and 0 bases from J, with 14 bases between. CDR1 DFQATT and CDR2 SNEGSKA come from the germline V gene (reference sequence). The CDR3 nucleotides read TGCAGTACCCCTCCAGGCATAGCCAAAAACATTCAGTACTTC. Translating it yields CSTPPGIAKNIQYF.

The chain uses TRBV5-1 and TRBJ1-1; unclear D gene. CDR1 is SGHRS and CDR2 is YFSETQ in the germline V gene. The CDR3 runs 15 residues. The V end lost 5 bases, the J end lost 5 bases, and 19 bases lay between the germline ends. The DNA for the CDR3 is TGCGCCAGCAGTGAAGGTTGGGGTCCTGGGACTGAAGCTTTCTTT. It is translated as CASSEGWGPGTEAFF.

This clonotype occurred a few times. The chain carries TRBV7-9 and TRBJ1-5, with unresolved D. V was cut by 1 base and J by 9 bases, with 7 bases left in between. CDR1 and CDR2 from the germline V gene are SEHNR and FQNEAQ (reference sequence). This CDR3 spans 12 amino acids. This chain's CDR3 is CASSLGIGPQHF. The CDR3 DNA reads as TGTGCCAGCAGCTTAGGGATAGGGCCCCAGCATTTT.

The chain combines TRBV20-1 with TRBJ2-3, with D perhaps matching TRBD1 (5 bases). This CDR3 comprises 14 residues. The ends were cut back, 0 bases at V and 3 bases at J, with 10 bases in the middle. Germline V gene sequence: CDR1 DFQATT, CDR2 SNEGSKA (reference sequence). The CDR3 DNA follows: TGCAGTGCTAGAGACAGGGTCTGGACAGATACGCAGTATTTT. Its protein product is CSARDRVWTDTQYF.

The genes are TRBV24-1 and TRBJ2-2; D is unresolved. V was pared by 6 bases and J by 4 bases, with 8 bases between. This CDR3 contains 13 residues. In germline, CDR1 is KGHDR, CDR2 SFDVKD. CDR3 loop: CATSSGSTGELFF. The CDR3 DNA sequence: TGTGCCACCAGTTCAGGTTCCACCGGGGAGCTGTTTTTT.

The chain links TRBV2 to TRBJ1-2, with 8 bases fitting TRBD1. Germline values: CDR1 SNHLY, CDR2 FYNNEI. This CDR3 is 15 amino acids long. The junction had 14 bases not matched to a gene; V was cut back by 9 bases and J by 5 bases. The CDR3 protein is CARQGNGQGTYGYTF. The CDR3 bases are TGTGCCAGGCAGGGGAACGGACAGGGAACATATGGCTACACCTTC.

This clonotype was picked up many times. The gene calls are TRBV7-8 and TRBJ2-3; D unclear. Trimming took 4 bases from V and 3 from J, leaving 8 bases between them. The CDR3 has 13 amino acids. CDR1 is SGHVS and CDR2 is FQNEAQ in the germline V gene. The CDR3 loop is CASSSDRTDTQYF. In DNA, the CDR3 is TGTGCCAGCAGCTCCGATAGGACAGATACGCAGTATTTT. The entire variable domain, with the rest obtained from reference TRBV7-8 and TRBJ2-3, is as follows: GAGVSQSPRYKVAKRGQDVALRCDPISGHVSLFWYQQALGQGPEFLTYFQNEAQLDKSGLPSDRFFAERPEGSVSTLKIQRTQQEDSAVYLCASSSDRTDTQYFGPGTRLTVL.

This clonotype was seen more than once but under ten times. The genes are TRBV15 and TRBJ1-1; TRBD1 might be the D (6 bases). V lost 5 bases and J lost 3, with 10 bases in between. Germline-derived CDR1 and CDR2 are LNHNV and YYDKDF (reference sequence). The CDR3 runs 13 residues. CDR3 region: CATSSQGDTEAFF. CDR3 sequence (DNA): TGTGCCACCAGCTCACAGGGTGACACTGAAGCTTTCTTT.

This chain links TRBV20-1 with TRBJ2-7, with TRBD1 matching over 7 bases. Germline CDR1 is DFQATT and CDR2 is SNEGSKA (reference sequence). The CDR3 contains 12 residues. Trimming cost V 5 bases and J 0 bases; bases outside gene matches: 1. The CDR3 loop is CSAWDSSYEQYF. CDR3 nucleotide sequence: TGCAGTGCTTGGGACAGCTCCTACGAGCAGTACTTC.

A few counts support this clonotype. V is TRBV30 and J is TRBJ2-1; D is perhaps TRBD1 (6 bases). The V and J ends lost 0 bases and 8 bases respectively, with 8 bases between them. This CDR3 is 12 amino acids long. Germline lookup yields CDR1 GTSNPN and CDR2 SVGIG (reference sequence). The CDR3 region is CAWSVQGDEQFF. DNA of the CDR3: TGTGCCTGGAGTGTACAGGGAGATGAGCAGTTCTTC.

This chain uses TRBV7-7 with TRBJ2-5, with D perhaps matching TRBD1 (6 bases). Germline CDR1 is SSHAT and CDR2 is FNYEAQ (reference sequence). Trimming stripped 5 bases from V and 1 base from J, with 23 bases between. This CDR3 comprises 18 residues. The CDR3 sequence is CASSQGIPTWLIQETQYF. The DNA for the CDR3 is TGTGCCAGCAGCCAGGGGATCCCCACATGGCTAATCCAAGAGACCCAGTACTTC.

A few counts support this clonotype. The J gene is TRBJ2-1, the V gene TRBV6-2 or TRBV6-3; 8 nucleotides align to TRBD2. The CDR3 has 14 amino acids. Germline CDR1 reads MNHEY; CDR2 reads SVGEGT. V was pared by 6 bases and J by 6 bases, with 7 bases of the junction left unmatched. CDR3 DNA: TGTGCCAGCAGGGGGACTAGTTTCTCCAATGAGCAGTTCTTC. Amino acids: CASRGTSFSNEQFF.

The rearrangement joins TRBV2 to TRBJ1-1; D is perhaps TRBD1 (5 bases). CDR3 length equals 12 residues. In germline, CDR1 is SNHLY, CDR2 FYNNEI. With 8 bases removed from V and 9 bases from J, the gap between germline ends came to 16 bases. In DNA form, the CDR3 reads TGTGCCAGCGCCGGGACGCCCGGCCAAGCTTTCTTT. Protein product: CASAGTPGQAFF.

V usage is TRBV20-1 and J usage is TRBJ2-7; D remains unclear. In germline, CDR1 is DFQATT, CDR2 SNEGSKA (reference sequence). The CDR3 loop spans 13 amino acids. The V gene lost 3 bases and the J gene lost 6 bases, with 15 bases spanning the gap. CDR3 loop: CSASSPALGEQYF. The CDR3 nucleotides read TGCAGTGCTAGCAGCCCCGCGCTCGGCGAGCAGTACTTC.

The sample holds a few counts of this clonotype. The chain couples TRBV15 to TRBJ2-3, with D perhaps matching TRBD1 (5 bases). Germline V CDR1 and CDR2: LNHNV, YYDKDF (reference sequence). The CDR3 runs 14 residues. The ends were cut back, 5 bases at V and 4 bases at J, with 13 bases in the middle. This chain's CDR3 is CATSRRGIPDTQYF. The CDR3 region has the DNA TGTGCCACCAGCCGAAGGGGAATCCCAGATACGCAGTATTTT.